This is a list of T cell receptor beta chains from one sample in a study of shared clonotypes between healthy human individuals. The table came from immunoSEQ multiplex PCR; TCRdb's copy has only in-frame clones and leaves some out. The repertoire consists of about 2,200,000 clones, with more than 85% occurring once and the leading ten covering more than 1.5%. Sequencing was performed on naive CD8+ T cells from PBMCs. The receptors stem from a man in his late teens or twenties in good health. Some clones in this sample may be carry-over from other donors' samples. CDR3s include the opening cysteine and the closing phenylalanine or tryptophan. Each record gives: V gene, J gene, D gene, CDR3 protein. A D gene is named only where the DNA matches it firmly.

TRBV27	TRBJ1-2	NA	CASSLSLGYGYTF
TRBV13	TRBJ1-1	NA	CASSVQGTEAFF
TRBV7-9	TRBJ2-7	NA	CASSGPFVGTGYEQYF
TRBV7-8	TRBJ1-5	NA	CASSTGQANQPQHF
TRBV7-9	TRBJ1-2	TRBD1	CASSSDRGQSGYTF
TRBV4-2	TRBJ2-6	TRBD1	CASSQKGQAHTGANVLTF
TRBV11-2	TRBJ2-1	TRBD1	CASSSRDRKASYNEQFF
TRBV28	TRBJ2-5	NA	CASSLGGSETQYF
TRBV7-9	TRBJ2-3	TRBD2	CASSPLVAGHTDTQYF
TRBV9	TRBJ2-4	NA	CASSPSRDKNIQYF
TRBV7-9	TRBJ2-2	TRBD1	CASSSTTGRTGELFF
TRBV9	TRBJ2-7	TRBD2	CASSVGRTSGRYEQYF
TRBV28	TRBJ2-5	NA	CASSESRGQETQYF
TRBV27	TRBJ1-1	TRBD1	CASSLRDRDTEAFF
TRBV7-9	TRBJ2-7	NA	CASSSQESYEQYF
TRBV28	TRBJ2-5	NA	CASSDLAASETQYF
TRBV27	TRBJ2-1	NA	CASSFPGTYQFF
TRBV19	TRBJ1-4	NA	CASSIGWGKSEKLFF
TRBV2	TRBJ2-1	TRBD2	CASGRGGRAGYNEQFF
TRBV14	TRBJ2-2	NA	CASTQGGGELFF
TRBV7-9	TRBJ1-2	NA	CASSLALGGFYTF
TRBV6-6	TRBJ1-3	NA	CATGEGAGNTIYF
TRBV6-1	TRBJ2-7	TRBD2	CASRGLAGGLEEQYF
TRBV11-2	TRBJ1-3	NA	CASSGNGNTIYF
TRBV10-3	TRBJ1-1	TRBD1	CAISDPATGLVNTEAFF
TRBV5-1	TRBJ2-1	NA	CASKPRGLIDEQFF
TRBV19	TRBJ2-1	TRBD2	CASSIQLATNNEQFF
TRBV5-4	TRBJ1-2	TRBD1	CASSPYANIRDRANYGYTF
TRBV4-1	TRBJ1-1	NA	CASSQSRLMNTEAFF
TRBV27	TRBJ2-7	NA	CASSPHWQLAYEQYF
TRBV7-2	TRBJ2-7	NA	CASSLNGFYEQYF
TRBV2	TRBJ2-7	NA	CASSRMQGDRRALEQYF
TRBV7-3	TRBJ1-2	TRBD1	CASRPHGQGDYGYTF
TRBV4-1	TRBJ2-1	NA	CASSPDPDNEQFF
TRBV2	TRBJ2-7	TRBD1	CASSETTGDYEQYF